This T cell receptor beta chain was sequenced in a study of T-cell reconstitution after alpha-beta-depleted transplantation in children. The TCRbeta library was prepared with unique molecular identifiers. Each CDR3 protein is one row after TCRdb ran MiXCR on the PCR reads. The top ten hold about 4.2% of the sample, which has about 600,000 distinct CDR3 sequences, roughly 10% seen once. Germline V CDR1 and CDR2: SGHRS, YFSETQ. The CDR3 is made up of 16 amino acids. The V end lost 0 bases, the J end lost 0 bases, and 11 bases lay between the germline ends. This rearrangement joins TRBV5-1 to TRBJ2-3; no definite D call. The source was PBMCs from the stem cell graft donor, collected from the stem cell graft. This clonotype was obtained from a human donor who donated a stem cell graft to a child with acute myeloid leukemia. The CDR3 reads CASSLAPLASTDTQYF. CDR3 bases: TGCGCCAGCAGCTTGGCCCCACTGGCTAGCACAGATACGCAGTATTTT.